The 16 T cell receptor beta chains in this list originate from one sample, sequenced in a study of blood T cells in healthy people across ages. Primed by a sample-barcoded 5' primer and a J-beta primer mix, a second PCR proceeded for about 7 to 11 cycles. MiXCR, applied by TCRdb to the 5' RACE reads, yields one record per CDR3 protein. Of under 2 million distinct CDR3 sequences listed, roughly 32% are singletons. Source material: blood. These receptors were collected from a woman aged 30 to 39 in good health.

Regarding this clonotype: The germline gene is not matched at one end of the junction; a read error may be the cause. The chain carries TRBV10-2 and TRBJ2-3; D is unresolved. The CDR3 has 16 amino acids. In germline, CDR1 is WSHSY, CDR2 SAAADI. The chain's CDR3 is CACSESKSASTDTQYF. CDR3 nucleotide sequence: TGCGCCTGCAGTGAGTCGAAGTCCGCTAGCACAGATACGCAGTATTTT.

The chain couples TRBV20-1 to TRBJ1-4; D is ambiguous. The V and J ends lost 6 bases and 8 bases respectively, with 13 bases between them. Germline V CDR1 and CDR2: DFQATT, SNEGSKA (reference sequence). The CDR3 covers 12 residues. CDR3: CSARSGYEKLFF. The CDR3 region has the DNA TGCAGTGCCCGGTCGGGGTACGAAAAACTGTTTTTT.

The sample holds a few counts of this clonotype. The V and J genes are TRBV5-1 and TRBJ2-7, with 8 bases fitting TRBD1. V was clipped by 0 bases and J by 0 bases; unmatched bases: 5. Germline V CDR1 and CDR2: SGHRS, YFSETQ. This CDR3 has 16 amino acids. The CDR3 sequence is CASSLVGQEGSYEQYF. Written as DNA, the CDR3 is TGCGCCAGCAGCTTGGTGGGACAGGAGGGCTCCTACGAGCAGTACTTC.

Of note for this clonotype: This could be a read error, since a much larger clone is one nucleotide away. The J gene is TRBJ2-3, the V gene TRBV7-9; 7 bases align to TRBD1. Per germline, CDR1 SEHNR and CDR2 FQNEAQ (reference sequence). The CDR3 has 14 residues. CDR3: CACSLGQVGDTQYF. CDR3 nucleotide sequence: TGTGCCTGCAGCTTAGGACAGGTCGGAGATACGCAGTATTTT.

The CDR3 nucleotides read TGTGCCAGCAGCCATACTAGCGGCCTCCAAGAGACCCAGTACTTC. Encoded protein: CASSHTSGLQETQYF. The V and J genes are TRBV12-3 or TRBV12-4 and TRBJ2-5; 8 bases align to TRBD2. CDR3 length: 15 amino acids. The V and J ends lost 6 bases and 1 base, in that order; junction bases with no gene match: 7.

V and J are TRBV20-1 and TRBJ2-1; TRBD2 aligns across 14 bases. CDR1 is DFQATT and CDR2 is SNEGSKA in the germline V gene (reference sequence). The trim removed 7 bases at V and 7 bases at J, leaving 6 bases unmatched. The CDR3 spans 14 residues. In DNA, the CDR3 is TGCAGTGTTGGGACTAGCGGGAGTAGAAATGAGCAGTTCTTC. Translated: CSVGTSGSRNEQFF.

This clonotype has at least ten counts. V is TRBV4-2 and J is TRBJ2-1, with D possibly TRBD1 on 5 matching bases. Trimming cost V 3 bases and J 9 bases, with 9 bases left between them. The CDR3 is made up of 12 amino acids. The V gene's germline CDR1 is LGHNA and CDR2 YNFKEQ. DNA for the CDR3: TGTGCCAGCAGCCACGCAAGGGGTGAGCAGTTCTTC. Translating it yields CASSHARGEQFF.

This clonotype was found a few times. The gene calls are TRBV5-1 and TRBJ2-1, with D perhaps assigned TRBD1 or TRBD2 (5 bases each). The CDR3 contains 14 residues. V was cut by 4 bases and J by 5 bases, with 13 bases left in between. The germline V gene encodes CDR1 SGHRS and CDR2 YFSETQ. CDR3: CASSARWGNNEQFF. In DNA, the CDR3 is TGCGCCAGCAGCGCCCGGTGGGGGAACAATGAGCAGTTCTTC.

The chain is built from TRBV28 and TRBJ1-2; 7 bases match TRBD1. J gave up 4 bases and V 10 bases, and 15 bases lay outside the gene matches. Germline-derived CDR1 and CDR2 are MDHEN and SYDVKM. The CDR3 has 15 residues. The CDR3 DNA sequence: TGTGCCATCTCCCCCCCCAGACAGGGAGGCTATGGCTACACCTTC. Translating gives CAISPPRQGGYGYTF.

This clonotype has more than one count but fewer than ten. The chain combines TRBV20-1 with TRBJ1-2, with no clear D. V lost 2 bases and J 4 bases, leaving 17 bases between the germline ends. Germline assignment: CDR1 DFQATT and CDR2 SNEGSKA (reference sequence). This CDR3 is built from 15 residues. Written as DNA, the CDR3 is TGCAGTGCTAGAAAGATCGGCGAAGGCCCCTATGGCTACACCTTC. Translating gives CSARKIGEGPYGYTF.

This clonotype showed up just a few times. The chain carries TRBV12-3 or TRBV12-4 and TRBJ1-5; D unresolved. V lost 3 bases to trimming and J lost 6 bases, with 6 bases between them. CDR3 length: 12 amino acids. The DNA for the CDR3 is TGTGCCAGCAGTTTCGTGCCTCAGCCCCAGCATTTT. The encoded protein is CASSFVPQPQHF.

This sequence joins TRBV7-9 and TRBJ1-1; D possibly corresponds to TRBD1 (5 bases). This CDR3 has 16 amino acids. Trimming cost V 5 bases and J 1 base, with 17 bases left between them. Germline V gives CDR1 SEHNR, CDR2 FQNEAQ (reference sequence). The CDR3 sequence: CASSHGPGGRNTEAFF. CDR3 coding DNA: TGTGCCAGCAGCCACGGACCGGGGGGTAGGAACACTGAAGCTTTCTTT.

The rearrangement joins TRBV7-3 to TRBJ1-2, with D possibly matching TRBD1 (6 bases). Trimming cost V 2 bases and J 5 bases, with 12 bases left between them. The length of the CDR3 is 14 residues. Germline V gene sequence: CDR1 SGHTA, CDR2 FQGTGA. The CDR3 DNA is TGTGCCAGCAGCTTATTCGGGGGCGTGTATGGCTACACCTTC. This encodes CASSLFGGVYGYTF.

The rearrangement links TRBV30 to TRBJ2-2, with D unclear. Trimming took off 2 bases at V and 6 bases at J, with 7 bases between the two ends. Germline V CDR1 and CDR2: GTSNPN, SVGIG (reference sequence). The CDR3 has 12 amino acids. This CDR3 is CAWSWGSGELFF. In DNA, the CDR3 is TGTGCCTGGAGTTGGGGTTCCGGGGAGCTGTTTTTT.

A word on this clonotype: A much larger clone lies a single base off, so this may be a read error. The rearrangement uses TRBV7-3 and TRBJ2-7; D is undetermined. The DNA end is a closer match to TRBJ2-5, so the J assignment may be wrong. The CDR3 consists of 15 residues. CDR1 is SGHTA and CDR2 is FQGTGA in the germline V gene. In DNA form, the CDR3 reads TGTGCCAGCAACTTAACGTTGGGAAGGAGTGAGACCCAGTACTTC. Translating it yields CASNLTLGRSETQYF.

The chain combines TRBV6-1 with TRBJ2-7; 11 bases match TRBD1. The J call may be wrong; the DNA end is better matched by TRBJ2-5. There are 15 residues in the CDR3. The V gene's germline CDR1 is MNHNS and CDR2 SASEGT. CDR3 sequence: CASSGGTGGAETQYF. The CDR3 DNA sequence: TGTGCCAGCAGTGGGGGGACAGGGGGGGCAGAGACCCAGTACTTC.